This TCR beta chain was found in a study of T cells in Graves' hyperthyroidism and ophthalmopathy. Study-level information: Peripheral blood was drawn at first diagnosis, prior to all treatment. Overall study results and limits: Among thyroid clonotypes expanded above 0.001, most also appeared in blood.

This clonotype has a count of ten or more. Its antigen is unknown. TCR beta CDR3 region amplification was performed from RNA transcripts. Primed by the HTBI set, a first-round RT-PCR was run on the TCR CDR3. TCRdb processed the multiplex PCR reads anew with MiXCR; each CDR3 protein has one entry. The repertoire holds a few hundred thousand distinct CDR3 sequences, with 15% to 17% as singletons. CDR3 length: 14 amino acids. Germline V gives CDR1 MNHEY, CDR2 SVGAGI. J lost 3 bases, V lost 2 bases, and 2 bases had no gene match. The TCR comes from a woman aged 30 to 39 with Graves' hyperthyroidism. The source material was blood. This chain uses TRBV6-5 with TRBJ2-7; 9 bases fit TRBD1. In nucleotides, the CDR3 is TGTGCCAGCAGTTACGAGACAGGGGGCTACGAGCAGTACTTC. It translates to CASSYETGGYEQYF.